This T cell receptor (beta chain) was sequenced in a study of Graves' ophthalmopathy and Graves' hyperthyroidism. The authors amplified TCR beta CDR3 regions, and they did so from RNA transcripts for repertoire sequencing. Second-round multiplex PCR followed a first-round RT-PCR using HTBI primers. TCRdb used MiXCR to reprocess the multiplex PCR reads, holding one entry per CDR3 protein. The sample has some 360,000 distinct CDR3 sequences; about 18% are singletons. Study-level points and caveats: The authors also found most expanded thyroid clonotypes above 0.001 frequency in blood.

Trimming took 3 bases from V and 5 from J, leaving 13 bases between them. The germline V gene encodes CDR1 LNHNV and CDR2 YYDKDF (reference sequence). There are 14 residues in the CDR3. This clonotype was seen at least ten times. Its target is not known. Hyperthyroidism patients were newly diagnosed, under 2 months' duration, aged 18 to 65. Physicians reached a diagnosis by relying on clinical symptoms, serum thyroxine, TRAb, thyroid ultrasound and orbital computed tomography. The receptor comes from an adult woman with stable Graves' hyperthyroidism. Specimen: peripheral blood. The chain recombines TRBV15 with TRBJ2-5; D might be TRBD2 (5 bases). This CDR3 reads CATSSRLEGETQYF. DNA for the CDR3: TGTGCCACCAGCAGCCGTCTAGAGGGTGAGACCCAGTACTTC.